This TCR beta chain came from a study of preoperative IRX-2 immunotherapy in early breast cancer. Trimming took 1 base from V and 8 from J, leaving 17 bases between them. This CDR3 has 15 amino acids. CDR1 is SSHAT and CDR2 is FNYEAQ in the germline V gene (reference sequence). Treatment: preoperative locoregional IRX-2 cytokine immunotherapy. Patients received preoperative, locoregional IRX-2 cytokine immunotherapy in a phase Ib study. Using immunoSEQ multiplex PCR, the repertoire was profiled, and TCRdb retains in-frame clones only, with some absent. The sample includes around 24,000 clones, around 80% of them seen just once.

This chain connects TRBV7-7 to TRBJ1-2; D not certain. This receptor was identified in a human donor with breast cancer. The sample here was lymph node tissue, taken after IRX-2 immunotherapy. CDR3 sequence reads: CASSLGLFGSGGYTF. Here the CDR3 DNA reads TGTGCCAGCAGCTTAGGCCTGTTCGGGAGTGGAGGCTACACCTTC.